This T cell receptor (beta chain) derives from a study of T cell responses to AZD1222 COVID-19 vaccine. Trimming at V came to 5 bases and at J to 5 bases, leaving 12 bases not matched to a gene. The CDR3 sequence is 16 residues long. CDR1 is SGHRS, CDR2 YFSETQ, per germline. Regarding the study as a whole: In the spike-specific TCR repertoire, nearly half reportedly target unmutated variant regions. Across spike, vaccine-associated CD4 TCRs were found, dominant at 160-218 and 743-854. Two AZD1222 doses significantly raised spike-specific TCR breadth and depth over controls.

Second-dose intervals near 4 or 12 weeks were combined. Using immunoSEQ multiplex PCR, the repertoire was profiled, and TCRdb retains in-frame clones only, with some absent. Seen here are some 30,000 clones, 65% to 90% observed once, and the top ten hold approximately 11%. As regards this clone: Its matching antigen is unknown.

J is TRBJ2-2 and V is TRBV5-1; TRBD2 aligns across 7 bases. This receptor was taken from an adult who received the AZD1222 COVID-19 vaccine. This specimen consisted of peripheral blood, obtained 28 days after the second AZD1222 dose. The CDR3, as DNA: TGCGCCAGCAGTTACGGACTAGTTGCCTCAACCGGGGAGCTGTTTTTT. Translation gives CASSYGLVASTGELFF.